These 24 T cell receptor beta chains came from one sample sequenced in a study of cytotoxic CD8 clonotypes in ibrutinib-treated CLL. Profiling relied on immunoSEQ multiplex PCR, and the TCRdb table lists in-frame clones only, not all of them. Of 250,000 or so clones in the sample, less than 75% are singletons; the top ten hold 15%. The sequencing here drew on PBMCs, taken after 24 months of ibrutinib treatment. Receptor source: a human donor with chronic lymphocytic leukemia.

The chain couples TRBV11-2 to TRBJ1-2; tentative D call: TRBD1 (6 bases). With 4 bases removed from V and 5 bases from J, the gap between germline ends came to 17 bases. The CDR3 loop spans 15 amino acids. Germline lookup yields CDR1 SGHAT and CDR2 FQNNGV. The CDR3 DNA reads TGTGCCAGCAGCTCCCCCGGGGGGCTAAAATATGGCTACACCTTC. This encodes CASSSPGGLKYGYTF. The full variable domain, its missing parts supplied by reference TRBV11-2 and TRBJ1-2, is EAGVAQSPRYKIIEKRQSVAFWCNPISGHATLYWYQQILGQGPKLLIQFQNNGVVDDSQLPKDRFSAERLKGVDSTLKIQPAKLEDSAVYLCASSSPGGLKYGYTFGSGTRLTVV.

In its sample, this clone was seen a few times. This chain joins TRBV25-1 and TRBJ2-1, with a weak D call TRBD1 (5 bases). The CDR3 is made up of 16 amino acids. Trimming took 4 bases from V and 0 from J, leaving 13 bases between them. Germline CDR1 MGHDK, CDR2 SYGVNS. The CDR3 DNA reads as TGTGCCAGCAGTGGTGGGGAAGACAGCTCCTACAATGAGCAGTTCTTC. Translated: CASSGGEDSSYNEQFF. The whole variable domain, filled in from reference TRBV25-1 and TRBJ2-1, reads EADIYQTPRYLVIGTGKKITLECSQTMGHDKMYWYQQDPGMELHLIHYSYGVNSTEKGDLSSESTVSRIRTEHFPLTLESARPSHTSQYLCASSGGEDSSYNEQFFGPGTRLTVL.

The gene calls are TRBV27 and TRBJ1-1; 11 positions match TRBD1. V gave up 4 bases and J gave up 5 bases; unmatched junction bases: 12. The CDR3 spans 17 residues. Germline V CDR1 and CDR2: MNHEY, SMNVEV (reference sequence). CDR3 amino acids: CASSSHTGTGGKTEAFF. The CDR3 bases are TGTGCCAGCAGTTCACACACCGGGACAGGGGGAAAAACTGAAGCTTTCTTT.

The chain combines TRBV28 with TRBJ2-5, with TRBD1 identical over 8 bases. Germline CDR1 is MDHEN and CDR2 is SYDVKM. With 2 bases clipped from V and 6 bases from J, the junction kept 8 bases outside the gene matches. The CDR3 covers 15 residues. DNA of the CDR3: TGTGCCAGCAGTTTACCCAGACAGGGGATAAAGACCCAGTACTTC. Encoded protein: CASSLPRQGIKTQYF.

This sequence joins TRBV28 and TRBJ1-5; weak D call: TRBD1 (5 bases). Trimming removed 11 bases from V and 3 bases from J, with 14 bases in between. This CDR3 spans 13 amino acids. Germline assignment: CDR1 MDHEN and CDR2 SYDVKM. CDR3 sequence reads: CAGQRDSNQPQHF. The CDR3 coding sequence is TGTGCCGGCCAAAGGGACTCCAATCAGCCCCAGCATTTT.

This clone turned up a few times. V gene TRBV10-3 combines with J gene TRBJ2-7; perhaps TRBD1 as D (5 bases). The V gene lost 8 bases and the J gene lost 2 bases, with 13 bases spanning the gap. CDR1 and CDR2 (germline): ENHRY, SYGVKD. This CDR3 has 13 residues. CDR3 sequence (DNA): TGTGCCATCCAGGACAATGGGACCTACGAGCAGTACTTC. Translating gives CAIQDNGTYEQYF.

This clone showed up just a few times. The chain carries TRBV6-1 and TRBJ2-1; 7 nucleotides agree with TRBD2. CDR1 and CDR2 from the germline V gene are MNHNS and SASEGT. The V segment lost 4 bases and the J segment 6 bases; nucleotides outside the gene matches: 3. CDR3 length: 13 residues. Here the CDR3 reads CASSATSRNEQFF. CDR3 bases: TGTGCCAGCAGTGCGACTAGCCGCAATGAGCAGTTCTTC.

The gene calls are TRBV10-3 and TRBJ2-2, with 7 bases that match TRBD1. CDR1 and CDR2 from the germline V gene are ENHRY and SYGVKD. Trimming removed 3 bases from V and 5 bases from J; junction bases left unmatched: 3. The CDR3 runs to 14 residues. The CDR3 loop reads CAISERQGTGELFF. The CDR3 coding sequence is TGTGCCATCAGTGAACGACAGGGTACCGGGGAGCTGTTTTTT.

V and J are TRBV5-6 and TRBJ2-7; D is possibly TRBD2 (5 bases). The germline V gene encodes CDR1 SGHDT and CDR2 YYEEEE. The length of the CDR3 is 13 residues. Trimming shortened V by 4 bases and J by 3 bases, and 11 bases separated the two germline ends. CDR3 sequence (DNA): TGTGCCAGCAGCCGAGGAGAGGGCTACGAGCAGTACTTC. Translating it yields CASSRGEGYEQYF.

This clone was observed a few times. The chain links TRBV11-3 to TRBJ1-1; 7 nucleotides match TRBD1. V was pared by 5 bases and J by 0 bases, with 3 bases of the junction left unmatched. Germline V gene sequence: CDR1 SGHNT, CDR2 YENEEA. The CDR3 is 14 amino acids. CDR3 amino acids: CASSKTGMNTEAFF. CDR3 sequence (DNA): TGTGCCAGCAGCAAGACAGGGATGAACACTGAAGCTTTCTTT.

J is TRBJ2-7 and V is TRBV7-2; D not resolved. CDR1 is SGHTA and CDR2 is FQGNSA in the germline V gene. The CDR3 length is 15 residues. The germline V and J ends were trimmed by 5 bases and 2 bases, with 16 bases remaining between them. CDR3: CASSPAIGETYEQYF. In nucleotides, the CDR3 is TGTGCCAGCAGCCCCGCTATCGGAGAGACCTACGAGCAGTACTTC.

V gene TRBV6-5 combines with J gene TRBJ1-2, with D tentatively TRBD1 (5 bases). The CDR3 length is 13 residues. V was clipped by 7 bases and J by 5 bases, with 14 bases between them. The germline CDR1 and CDR2 sequences are MNHEY and SVGAGI. This chain's CDR3 is CASTPREGYGYTF. DNA for the CDR3: TGTGCCAGCACCCCTAGGGAGGGGTATGGCTACACCTTC.

This clone appeared a few times. This chain uses TRBV28 with TRBJ2-5, with D maybe TRBD1 (5 bases). Trimming pared 6 bases from V and 1 base from J, leaving 21 bases between. The CDR3 is 17 residues long. Germline V gene data show CDR1 as MDHEN and CDR2 as SYDVKM. The CDR3 DNA reads as TGTGCCAGCAGCGTAGGGGCGACTTCGCTAGTCCAAGAGACCCAGTACTTC. It encodes CASSVGATSLVQETQYF.

This chain connects TRBV7-2 to TRBJ1-1; no reliable D call. Germline CDR1 reads SGHTA; CDR2 reads FQGNSA. V was shortened by 4 bases and J by 5 bases, with 17 bases between the two germline ends. The CDR3 has 15 amino acids. The CDR3 sequence: CASSSIEGMGTEAFF. The CDR3 nucleotides are TGTGCCAGCAGCTCCATAGAAGGGATGGGGACTGAAGCTTTCTTT.

The sample holds a few counts of this clone. The chain joins TRBV7-6 to TRBJ2-7; D possibly corresponds to TRBD2 (7 bases). V gave up 5 bases and J gave up 0 bases, with 23 bases separating them. In germline, CDR1 is SGHVS, CDR2 FNYEAQ. The length of the CDR3 is 18 residues. CDR3 DNA: TGTGCCAGCAGCCCGTTCCCTTCCGGGGGCGGGAGCTCCTACGAGCAGTACTTC. It specifies CASSPFPSGGGSSYEQYF.

The chain's CDR3 is CAAARGSNQPQHF. The CDR3 DNA is TGTGCCGCCGCCCGGGGGAGCAATCAGCCCCAGCATTTT. The chain combines TRBV6-5 with TRBJ1-5; D possibly corresponds to TRBD1 (5 bases). Germline lookup yields CDR1 MNHEY and CDR2 SVGAGI. V was shortened by 11 bases and J by 1 base, with 12 bases between the two germline ends. The CDR3 extends over 13 amino acids.

This clone has just one count. The rearrangement joins TRBV29-1 to TRBJ2-1, with D perhaps assigned TRBD1 or TRBD2 (6 bases each). This CDR3 is 13 amino acids long. CDR1 and CDR2 (germline): SQVTM, ANQGSEA. The V gene lost 5 bases and the J gene lost 3 bases, with 11 bases spanning the gap. The DNA of the CDR3 is TGCAGCGTTCAGGAGGGGGACTACAATGAGCAGTTCTTC. Translation gives CSVQEGDYNEQFF.

This clone was recorded once. The chain uses TRBV10-2 and TRBJ2-3, with TRBD2 matching 8 bases. CDR1 is WSHSY and CDR2 is SAAADI in the germline V gene. The junction had 10 bases not matched to a gene; V was cut back by 7 bases and J by 4 bases. The CDR3 consists of 15 residues. The CDR3 loop is CASTGGMVFADTQYF. CDR3 DNA: TGCGCCAGCACGGGAGGGATGGTTTTCGCAGATACGCAGTATTTT.

The V gene is TRBV9, the J gene TRBJ1-4, with D possibly matching TRBD1 (5 bases). V was pared by 4 bases and J by 0 bases, with 10 bases between. Germline assignment: CDR1 SGDLS and CDR2 YYNGEE. This CDR3 has 15 amino acids. Here the CDR3 DNA reads TGTGCCAGCAGCCCGCGGGGGGCAACTAATGAAAAACTGTTTTTT. This translates into CASSPRGATNEKLFF.

The rearrangement links TRBV28 to TRBJ1-1; the D is unclear. The CDR3 is 14 amino acids. CDR1 and CDR2 (germline): MDHEN, SYDVKM. With 2 bases removed from V and 0 bases from J, the gap between germline ends came to 7 bases. The CDR3 region has the DNA TGTGCCAGCAGTTTACTAGGCATGAACACTGAAGCTTTCTTT. Translated: CASSLLGMNTEAFF.

V gene TRBV7-2 combines with J gene TRBJ2-2, with D unresolved. This CDR3 spans 15 amino acids. Trimming took 0 bases from V and 2 from J, leaving 7 bases between them. The germline V gene has CDR1 SGHTA and CDR2 FQGNSA. CDR3 sequence (DNA): TGTGCCAGCAGCTTAGCCTCGGGCAACACCGGGGAGCTGTTTTTT. As protein: CASSLASGNTGELFF.

CDR3 sequence reads: CASSGQGGTYEQYF. CDR3 coding DNA: TGTGCCAGCAGCGGACAGGGGGGGACCTACGAGCAGTACTTC. The J gene is TRBJ2-7, the V gene TRBV6-5; 10 bases are a match to TRBD1. The germline gives CDR1 MNHEY, CDR2 SVGAGI. The V and J ends lost 6 bases and 2 bases, in that order; junction bases with no gene match: 4. The CDR3 sequence is 14 residues long.

This chain joins TRBV28 and TRBJ1-2; tentatively, D is TRBD1 (6 bases). V shed 7 bases and J shed 2 bases, with 11 bases lying between them. In germline, CDR1 is MDHEN, CDR2 SYDVKM. CDR3 size: 13 residues. The CDR3 region has the DNA TGTGCCAGCACCACGGGGGGCAACTATGGCTACACCTTC. This sequence encodes CASTTGGNYGYTF.

This clone was seen only a few times. The chain links TRBV6-1 to TRBJ2-1, with TRBD1 matching 11 bases. Germline CDR1 is MNHNS and CDR2 is SASEGT. This CDR3 has 14 residues. V trimming: 6 bases; J trimming: 10 bases; junction bases outside the gene matches: 8. Written as DNA, the CDR3 is TGTGCCAGCAGCCGGGACAGGGGGGGGTTGGAGCAGTTCTTC. Residues: CASSRDRGGLEQFF.